These T cell receptor beta chains were read from a single sample in a study of technical replicates of blood from several donors. The data were produced by immunoSEQ multiplex PCR, yet TCRdb's version contains in-frame clones alone and is incomplete. The data hold tens of thousands of clones, with around 94% observed a single time. The sample taken for sequencing was T cells isolated from PBMCs. The source is a human donor in good health. Each CDR3 is given with its conserved first and last residue. The D gene is left open where the match is weak. Rows may omit the clone size; those that give it use once, few, many or a size class.

j_call	clone_size	v_call	d_call	cdr3_aa	cdr3_nt
TRBJ2-1	once	TRBV7-3	NA	CASSYNNEQFF	TGTGCCAGCAGTTATAACAATGAGCAGTTCTTC
TRBJ2-1	NA	TRBV27	NA	CASSLFRVYNEQFF	TGTGCCAGCAGTTTATTCAGGGTCTACAATGAGCAGTTCTTC
TRBJ2-7	NA	TRBV7-8	TRBD1	CASSDTGTGGNEQYF	TGTGCCAGCAGCGACACCGGGACAGGGGGAAACGAGCAGTACTTC
TRBJ1-2	NA	TRBV11-2	TRBD1	CASSQIRTGGYGYTF	TGTGCCAGCAGCCAGATTCGGACAGGGGGCTATGGCTACACCTTC
TRBJ2-1	NA	TRBV7-2	TRBD2	CASSTGLENVQFF	TGTGCCAGCAGCACGGGACTAGAGAATGTGCAGTTCTTC
TRBJ2-3	NA	TRBV4-3	TRBD1	CASSQGTGSTDTQYF	TGCGCCAGCAGCCAAGGGACAGGCAGCACAGATACGCAGTATTTT
TRBJ2-1	NA	TRBV4-2	TRBD2	CASSYSGFGNEQFF	TGTGCCAGCAGCTATAGCGGGTTTGGCAATGAGCAGTTCTTC
TRBJ2-1	NA	TRBV9	NA	CASSVVAHLSYNEQFF	TGTGCCAGCAGCGTTGTGGCACACCTCTCCTACAATGAGCAGTTCTTC
TRBJ2-5	NA	TRBV27	NA	CASIDQGQTQYF	TGTGCCAGCATAGATCAGGGGCAGACCCAGTACTTC
TRBJ1-2	NA	TRBV10-3	NA	CAISGATGSGYTF	TGTGCCATCAGTGGGGCCACAGGGAGTGGCTACACCTTC
TRBJ2-5	NA	TRBV2	NA	CASSGLAVETQYF	TGTGCCAGCAGCGGACTTGCAGTGGAGACCCAGTACTTC
TRBJ2-7	NA	TRBV28	TRBD2	CASSFSLAGLSYEQYF	TGTGCCAGCAGTTTTAGCCTAGCGGGACTCTCCTACGAGCAGTACTTC
TRBJ2-4	few	TRBV11-2	NA	CASSSRALANIQYF	TGTGCCAGCAGCTCCCGGGCACTAGCTAACATTCAGTACTTC
TRBJ2-3	once	TRBV5-4	TRBD2	CASSSKTSGTKDTQYF	TGTGCCAGCAGCTCAAAGACTAGCGGGACTAAAGATACGCAGTATTTT
TRBJ1-1	NA	TRBV27	NA	CASRPLGAAIMNTEAFF	TGTGCCAGCAGGCCCTTGGGGGCAGCTATCATGAACACTGAAGCTTTCTTT
TRBJ2-3	NA	TRBV18	NA	CASSPGVGGIGTDTQYF	TGTGCCAGCTCACCTGGTGTGGGCGGGATAGGTACAGATACGCAGTATTTT
TRBJ2-7	NA	TRBV6-5	NA	CASSTKGGSYEQYF	TGTGCCAGCAGCACAAAGGGCGGGTCCTACGAGCAGTACTTC
TRBJ1-3	NA	TRBV14	NA	CASSLVTGPGNTIYF	TGTGCCAGCAGCCTAGTGACAGGACCGGGAAACACCATATATTTT
TRBJ2-5	NA	TRBV12-5	NA	CASTDNQETQYF	TGTGCTAGTACCGACAACCAAGAGACCCAGTACTTC
TRBJ2-1	NA	TRBV7-2	NA	CASSLELALYNEQFF	TGTGCCAGCAGCTTAGAACTCGCCCTATACAATGAGCAGTTCTTC
TRBJ2-7	once	TRBV11-3	TRBD1	CASSQKGQGAEQYF	TGTGCCAGCAGCCAGAAGGGGCAGGGGGCCGAGCAGTACTTC
TRBJ1-5	few	TRBV28	NA	CASSSDRFNQPQHF	TGTGCCAGCAGTTCAGACAGGTTCAATCAGCCCCAGCATTTT
TRBJ1-1	NA	TRBV27	NA	CASSLSRGAPPEAFF	TGTGCCAGCAGTTTATCGCGGGGGGCGCCTCCTGAAGCTTTCTTT
TRBJ2-4	NA	TRBV7-2	TRBD2	CASRQIAGGLNIQYF	TGTGCCAGCAGACAAATAGCGGGAGGGCTGAACATTCAGTACTTC
TRBJ1-4	NA	TRBV7-8	NA	CASSLARFWGPNEKLFF	TGTGCCAGCAGCTTAGCACGCTTTTGGGGCCCTAATGAAAAACTGTTTTTT
TRBJ2-1	NA	TRBV19	NA	CASSVLDYEQFF	TGTGCCAGTAGTGTACTAGACTATGAGCAGTTCTTC
TRBJ2-6	NA	TRBV29-1	NA	CSVVSYARSGANVLTF	TGCAGCGTTGTAAGCTACGCCCGCTCTGGGGCCAACGTCCTGACTTTC
TRBJ2-4	NA	TRBV7-9	NA	CASSFIRDLDIQYF	TGTGCCAGCAGCTTTATCCGGGATCTAGACATTCAGTACTTC
TRBJ2-7	NA	TRBV27	NA	CATSSGSTYEQYF	TGTGCCACTTCAAGCGGGTCGACCTACGAGCAGTACTTC
TRBJ2-7	NA	TRBV4-2	TRBD2	CASSQLAGEQYF	TGTGCCAGCAGCCAACTAGCGGGCGAGCAGTACTTC
TRBJ1-5	NA	TRBV7-2	TRBD1	CASSLKGGPNQPQHF	TGTGCCAGCAGCTTAAAAGGGGGCCCCAATCAGCCCCAGCATTTT
TRBJ2-1	NA	TRBV9	NA	CASSVEADPRNEQFF	TGTGCCAGCAGCGTAGAAGCGGACCCGAGGAATGAGCAGTTCTTC
TRBJ1-5	NA	TRBV9	TRBD1	CASSVGTGGRNQPQHF	TGTGCCAGCAGCGTAGGCACAGGGGGAAGAAATCAGCCCCAGCATTTT
TRBJ2-1	NA	TRBV4-1	NA	CASSQRAGEGLEQFF	TGCGCCAGCAGCCAACGTGCAGGGGAAGGGCTTGAGCAGTTCTTC
TRBJ2-6	NA	TRBV5-1	NA	CASSLDGSGANVLTF	TGCGCCAGCAGCCTGGACGGCTCTGGGGCCAACGTCCTGACTTTC
TRBJ2-3	NA	TRBV29-1	TRBD1	CSVDTPAGGFSDTQYF	TGCAGCGTTGATACTCCGGCAGGGGGTTTTTCAGATACGCAGTATTTT
TRBJ2-3	NA	TRBV6-5	TRBD2	CASNGLAGGTDTQYF	TGTGCCAGCAATGGACTAGCGGGAGGGACAGATACGCAGTATTTT
TRBJ1-1	NA	TRBV10-3	TRBD1	CAISPPGQGEAFF	TGTGCCATCAGTCCCCCGGGACAGGGTGAAGCTTTCTTT
TRBJ2-5	NA	TRBV6-6	NA	CASSSVAVAYQETQYF	TGTGCCAGCAGTTCGGTAGCGGTCGCGTACCAAGAGACCCAGTACTTC
TRBJ1-2	NA	TRBV10-2	TRBD1	CASSVDRDRGRYTF	TGCGCCAGCAGTGTGGACCGGGACAGGGGAAGATACACCTTC
TRBJ1-2	NA	TRBV6-5	NA	CASSFSGKNYGYTF	TGTGCCAGCAGTTTTTCAGGGAAGAACTATGGCTACACCTTC
TRBJ2-7	NA	TRBV7-2	TRBD2	CASSSERELSYEQYF	TGTGCCAGCAGCTCCGAGCGGGAACTATCCTACGAGCAGTACTTC
TRBJ2-2	NA	TRBV19	TRBD2	CASSIWSSGRSTGELFF	TGTGCCAGTAGTATATGGTCCAGCGGGAGATCAACCGGGGAGCTGTTTTTT
TRBJ2-7	once	TRBV18	TRBD1	CASSPPQGVAYEQYF	TGTGCCAGCTCACCACCACAGGGGGTTGCCTACGAGCAGTACTTC
TRBJ1-2	NA	TRBV21-1	NA	CASSKARTSANYGYTF	TGTGCCAGCAGCAAAGCGCGGACAAGCGCTAACTATGGCTACACCTTC
TRBJ1-1	NA	TRBV6-5	TRBD1	CASSLQGGTEAFF	TGTGCCAGCAGTTTACAGGGGGGAACTGAAGCTTTCTTT
TRBJ1-5	few	TRBV6-1	NA	CASSGDRLGNQPQHF	TGTGCCAGCAGTGGAGACAGACTCGGCAATCAGCCCCAGCATTTT
TRBJ1-2	NA	TRBV28	TRBD1	CASTRTGGDGYTF	TGTGCCAGCACCAGGACAGGGGGCGATGGCTACACCTTC
TRBJ2-5	NA	TRBV5-4	NA	CASRSSRILETQYF	TGTGCCAGCAGATCCTCCAGGATATTAGAGACCCAGTACTTC
TRBJ2-7	NA	TRBV27	NA	CASSLGVPYYEQYF	TGTGCCAGCAGCCTAGGGGTGCCTTACTACGAGCAGTACTTC
TRBJ2-7	NA	TRBV5-4	NA	CASRQAAGPTYEQYF	TGTGCCAGCAGACAGGCAGCGGGCCCTACCTACGAGCAGTACTTC
TRBJ2-5	NA	TRBV29-1	NA	CSVRVGETQYF	TGCAGCGTCAGGGTTGGAGAGACCCAGTACTTC
TRBJ1-1	NA	TRBV30	NA	CAWSVGGLTEAFF	TGTGCCTGGAGTGTGGGGGGGCTGACTGAAGCTTTCTTT